One T cell receptor (beta chain) is described in this entry. CDR1 LGHDT and CDR2 YNNKEL come from the germline V gene (reference sequence). The CDR3 extends over 16 amino acids. V was clipped by 2 bases and J by 6 bases; unmatched bases: 6. These data come from a study of blood T cell repertoires in COVID-19. Method: immunoSEQ multiplex PCR; TCRdb's copy keeps in-frame clones and lacks some. Of approximately 280,000 clones listed, 75% to 85% were seen once; the top ten hold more than 4.5%. Material: peripheral blood. The clonotype comes from a man aged 45 to 65 with active or convalescent COVID-19. The genes are TRBV3-1 (or the pseudogene TRBV3-2) and TRBJ1-5; 11 positions agree with TRBD1. The CDR3 region has the DNA TGTGCCAGCAGCCAATCGCGGACAGGGGGCTCTCAGCCCCAGCATTTT. Translated, it gives CASSQSRTGGSQPQHF.